The TCR beta chain under discussion was sequenced for a study of graft-versus-host responses after intestinal transplantation. Background on the study: Multivisceral, liver-intestinal, or isolated intestinal grafts went to recipients. Tacrolimus plus steroids were given to all recipients for about 3 years, preceded by anti-thymocyte globulin induction.

As concerns this clone: Its antigen is undetermined.

The CDR3 runs to 12 residues. The V gene's germline CDR1 is SGHTA and CDR2 FQGNSA. The V end was cut by 3 bases, the J end by 11 bases, with 8 bases between. Assay used: immunoSEQ multiplex PCR; TCRdb lists only in-frame clones, some missing. This sample carries around 64,000 clones, 94% of them seen once, and the ten largest clones take about 0.38%. Study results and limitations: Peak levels of circulating GvH clones tracked with early post-transplant HvG declines.

The input for sequencing was unstimulated CD4+ T cells sorted from spleen or lymph node cells, taken before transplant. The chain is built from TRBV7-2 and TRBJ2-6, with a weak D call TRBD1 (6 bases). This clonotype was sampled from a human donor who was the organ donor for an intestinal transplant. The DNA for the CDR3 is TGTGCCAGCAGCTTGGACAGTTACGTCCTGACTTTC. This gives the protein CASSLDSYVLTF.